The 26 T cell receptor beta chains listed next were all sequenced from one sample in a study of blood T cell repertoires in COVID-19. The method was immunoSEQ multiplex PCR; TCRdb's version includes in-frame clones alone and lacks a portion of them. The data show 140,000 to 150,000 clones, 88% seen once. Input material: peripheral blood. Receptor source: a human donor in a cohort sampled during active COVID-19.

This chain uses TRBV28 with TRBJ2-5, with 10 bases lining up with TRBD2. This CDR3 spans 15 amino acids. Looked up from germline, CDR1 is MDHEN and CDR2 is SYDVKM. The V gene end was trimmed by 4 bases and the J gene end by 4 bases; junction bases not matched to a gene: 6. The CDR3 is CASSSRLAGAETQYF. CDR3 DNA: TGTGCCAGCAGTTCCCGCCTAGCGGGAGCAGAGACCCAGTACTTC.

CDR3 loop: CASSEADREYQPQHF. DNA of the CDR3: TGTGCCAGCAGTGAAGCGGACAGGGAGTACCAGCCCCAGCATTTT. J is TRBJ1-5 and V is TRBV28; 8 nucleotides line up with TRBD1. The ends lost 5 bases at V and 7 bases at J; junction bases unmatched: 10. This CDR3 contains 15 residues. Germline V gene data show CDR1 as MDHEN and CDR2 as SYDVKM.

This clone was seen only once. The chain combines TRBV7-8 with TRBJ2-3; weak D call: TRBD1 (5 bases). The V end lost 3 bases, the J end lost 0 bases, and 10 bases lay between the germline ends. The CDR3 totals 15 residues. In germline, CDR1 is SGHVS, CDR2 FQNEAQ. The CDR3 region has the DNA TGTGCCAGCAGCTTTCTCCAGGGAAGCACAGATACGCAGTATTTT. It is translated as CASSFLQGSTDTQYF.

V usage is TRBV19 and J usage is TRBJ1-6, with D maybe TRBD1 (5 bases). Trimming stripped 4 bases from V and 5 bases from J, with 12 bases between. The CDR3 is 15 amino acids. In germline, CDR1 is LNHDA, CDR2 SQIVND (reference sequence). The CDR3 loop reads CASSTRQWDNSPLHF. CDR3 in DNA: TGTGCCAGTAGTACCAGACAGTGGGATAATTCACCCCTCCACTTT. Filled out from reference TRBV19 and TRBJ1-6, the complete variable domain reads DGGITQSPKYLFRKEGQNVTLSCEQNLNHDAMYWYRQDPGQGLRLIYYSQIVNDFQKGDIAEGYSVSREKKESFPLTVTSAQKNPTAFYLCASSTRQWDNSPLHFGNGTRLTVT.

The chain recombines TRBV28 with TRBJ2-7; 7 bases are a match to TRBD2. CDR1 and CDR2 from the germline V gene are MDHEN and SYDVKM. With V trimmed by 3 bases and J by 2 bases, 10 bases remained unmatched. CDR3 size: 16 residues. CDR3 DNA: TGTGCCAGCAGTTTTAGTCTAGGCGGGGGAACCTACGAGCAGTACTTC. Translated: CASSFSLGGGTYEQYF. The complete variable domain, with remaining parts taken from reference TRBV28 and TRBJ2-7, reads DVKVTQSSRYLVKRTGEKVFLECVQDMDHENMFWYRQDPGLGLRLIYFSYDVKMKEKGDIPEGYSVSREKKERFSLILESASTNQTSMYLCASSFSLGGGTYEQYFGPGTRLTVT.

The V and J genes are TRBV9 and TRBJ2-6, with a tentative D call TRBD2 (6 bases). Germline CDR1 SGDLS, CDR2 YYNGEE. The CDR3 sequence is 21 residues long. Trimming left V 4 bases short and J 0 bases short, with 26 bases between. DNA of the CDR3: TGTGCCAGCAGCAAGAGCTATCCCTGGACTAAGGGCTCCTCTGGGGCCAACGTCCTGACTTTC. It specifies CASSKSYPWTKGSSGANVLTF. Looking up the rest from reference TRBV9 and TRBJ2-6 gives the full variable domain: DSGVTQTPKHLITATGQRVTLRCSPRSGDLSVYWYQQSLDQGLQFLIQYYNGEERAKGNILERFSAQQFPDLHSELNLSSLELGDSALYFCASSKSYPWTKGSSGANVLTFGAGSRLTVL.

V gene TRBV15 combines with J gene TRBJ2-2; the D gene is possibly TRBD2 (5 bases). Germline V gives CDR1 LNHNV, CDR2 YYDKDF (reference sequence). The CDR3 extends over 13 amino acids. With 8 bases removed from V and 7 bases from J, the gap between germline ends came to 14 bases. CDR3 region: CATQDWNVGELFF. Here the CDR3 DNA reads TGTGCCACCCAGGACTGGAACGTCGGGGAGCTGTTTTTT.

This clone occurred a few times. The V and J genes are TRBV6-6 and TRBJ1-5, with no clear D. There are 12 residues in the CDR3. Trimming removed 2 bases at V and 8 bases at J, with 7 bases between. Per the germline V gene, CDR1 is MNHNY and CDR2 is SVGAGI (reference sequence). The CDR3 region is CASSYPQEPQHF. The CDR3 coding sequence is TGTGCCAGCAGTTACCCCCAGGAGCCCCAGCATTTT.

The rearrangement uses TRBV7-8 and TRBJ1-5; D remains unclear. There are 16 residues in the CDR3. The V end lost 5 bases, the J end lost 0 bases, and 14 bases lay between the germline ends. Germline loops: CDR1 SGHVS, CDR2 FQNEAQ. CDR3 region: CASSPNSGLSNQPQHF. The CDR3, as DNA: TGTGCCAGCAGCCCCAATTCTGGCCTTAGCAATCAGCCCCAGCATTTT.

The rearrangement links TRBV4-2 to TRBJ2-1; 8 bases match TRBD1. The trim removed 4 bases at V and 7 bases at J, leaving 3 bases unmatched. Germline V CDR1 and CDR2: LGHNA, YNFKEQ. The CDR3 has 13 residues. The CDR3 is CASSRTGRNEQFF. The CDR3 region has the DNA TGTGCCAGCAGCCGGACAGGGAGGAATGAGCAGTTCTTC.

The chain has TRBV7-2 and TRBJ1-2; 11 bases are shared with TRBD1. The CDR3 is made up of 17 amino acids. Per the germline V gene, CDR1 is SGHTA and CDR2 is FQGNSA. Trimming cost V 1 base and J 8 bases; bases outside gene matches: 12. The CDR3 sequence: CASSLDRTGGFSYGYTF. The CDR3 DNA is TGTGCCAGCAGCTTAGATAGGACAGGGGGCTTCTCTTACGGCTACACCTTC.

The chain employs TRBV11-2 and TRBJ2-7; D is possibly TRBD2 (7 bases). CDR3 length equals 16 residues. V lost 5 bases to trimming and J lost 4 bases, with 21 bases between them. The germline V gene encodes CDR1 SGHAT and CDR2 FQNNGV. CDR3: CASSRPSGGLNYEQYF. CDR3 coding DNA: TGTGCCAGCAGCCGTCCGTCGGGGGGCCTTAATTACGAGCAGTACTTC.

This chain connects TRBV7-2 to TRBJ2-3; the match to TRBD2 covers 11 bases. The CDR3 loop spans 16 amino acids. Germline V gene lookup returns CDR1 SGHTA and CDR2 FQGNSA. Trimming cost V 1 base and J 4 bases; bases outside gene matches: 4. The CDR3 spells CASSLDTSGGADTQYF. In DNA form, the CDR3 reads TGTGCCAGCAGCTTAGATACTAGCGGGGGTGCAGATACGCAGTATTTT. The full variable domain, in which reference TRBV7-2 and TRBJ2-3 provide the parts outside the CDR3, is GAGVSQSPSNKVTEKGKDVELRCDPISGHTALYWYRQSLGQGLEFLIYFQGNSAPDKSGLPSDRFSAERTGGSVSTLTIQRTQQEDSAVYLCASSLDTSGGADTQYFGPGTRLTVL.

The chain combines TRBV6-5 with TRBJ2-3; 9 nucleotides match TRBD1. This CDR3 has 14 residues. Germline CDR1 MNHEY, CDR2 SVGAGI. The trim removed 8 bases at V and 5 bases at J, leaving 8 bases unmatched. CDR3 bases: TGTGCCAGCCGAATACAGGGGGCTGGAGATACGCAGTATTTT. The encoded protein is CASRIQGAGDTQYF.

The chain has TRBV27 and TRBJ2-2, with 14 bases aligning to TRBD2. Looked up from germline, CDR1 is MNHEY and CDR2 is SMNVEV (reference sequence). V gave up 5 bases and J gave up 7 bases; unmatched junction bases: 18. This CDR3 has 20 amino acids. Here the CDR3 DNA reads TGTGCCAGCAGTCTACGGACTAGCGGGAGGTCAGTCGTATCTGGCGGGGAGCTGTTTTTT. It is translated as CASSLRTSGRSVVSGGELFF.

This rearrangement joins TRBV27 to TRBJ2-3; TRBD2 aligns across 9 bases. CDR1 is MNHEY and CDR2 is SMNVEV in the germline V gene (reference sequence). V was clipped by 3 bases and J by 1 base; unmatched bases: 5. This CDR3 is built from 16 residues. CDR3: CASSLGRGGGTDTQYF. In nucleotides, the CDR3 is TGTGCCAGCAGTTTGGGGCGGGGGGGTGGCACAGATACGCAGTATTTT.

In regard to this clone: At one of its ends the junction is not consistent with the germline gene, which may arise from a read error. The chain carries TRBV5-1 and TRBJ1-6; weak D call: TRBD1 (5 bases). CDR3 length: 16 residues. Looked up from germline, CDR1 is SGHRS and CDR2 is YFSETQ. The CDR3 nucleotides read TGCGCCAGCAGCCCTGTTGGGGGGACCTATGATTCACCCCTCCACTTT. Translation: CASSPVGGTYDSPLHF.

The gene calls are TRBV15 and TRBJ2-7; D may be TRBD1 (6 bases). The CDR3 consists of 18 residues. CDR1 is LNHNV, CDR2 YYDKDF, per germline (reference sequence). The V gene lost 2 bases and the J gene lost 3 bases, with 23 bases spanning the gap. CDR3 in amino acids: CATSRRQGRVSGGYEQYF. The CDR3 nucleotides read TGTGCCACCAGCAGACGCCAGGGGCGGGTATCTGGCGGCTACGAGCAGTACTTC.

V is TRBV11-3 and J is TRBJ2-1; perhaps TRBD2 as D (5 bases). Looked up from germline, CDR1 is SGHNT and CDR2 is YENEEA. CDR3 length: 13 residues. V gave up 8 bases and J gave up 4 bases, with 12 bases separating them. The CDR3, as DNA: TGTGCCAGCGGAACCGGGAAATACAATGAGCAGTTCTTC. Its translation: CASGTGKYNEQFF.

The chain combines TRBV3-1 (or the pseudogene TRBV3-2) with TRBJ1-4; D is unresolved. Deletions cut 2 bases from V and 6 bases from J, with 13 bases between. There are 15 residues in the CDR3. Germline lookup yields CDR1 LGHDT and CDR2 YNNKEL (reference sequence). CDR3 amino acids: CASSQFVSVDEKLFF. CDR3 DNA sequence: TGTGCCAGCAGCCAATTTGTCTCGGTAGATGAAAAACTGTTTTTT.

This sequence joins TRBV15 and TRBJ1-4; D possibly corresponds to TRBD1 (5 bases). V lost 4 bases to trimming and J lost 2 bases, with 8 bases between them. CDR3 length: 14 amino acids. Germline V gene data show CDR1 as LNHNV and CDR2 as YYDKDF (reference sequence). DNA of the CDR3: TGTGCCACCAGCAAGGGGCGCACTAATGAAAAACTGTTTTTT. This sequence encodes CATSKGRTNEKLFF.

The CDR3 reads CASSQNSGNTQYF. The CDR3 bases are TGTGCCAGCAGCCAAAATTCGGGAAATACGCAGTATTTT. The chain has TRBV7-3 and TRBJ2-3; possible D gene TRBD2, 5 bases. Trimming took off 5 bases at V and 7 bases at J, with 13 bases between the two ends. This CDR3 region has 13 residues. Germline CDR1 and CDR2: SGHTA and FQGTGA.

The rearrangement links TRBV7-2 to TRBJ2-5, with TRBD2 matching 8 bases. Looked up from germline, CDR1 is SGHTA and CDR2 is FQGNSA. V was clipped by 3 bases and J by 9 bases; unmatched bases: 12. There are 15 residues in the CDR3. CDR3 nucleotide sequence: TGTGCCAGCAGCTTCGCAGCGGGGGTTCAGGGGTCCCAGTACTTC. Translating gives CASSFAAGVQGSQYF.

This clone showed up just once. The rearrangement links TRBV5-6 to TRBJ2-3; 9 bases agree with TRBD1. The V gene end was trimmed by 4 bases and the J gene end by 4 bases; junction bases not matched to a gene: 13. Germline CDR1 and CDR2: SGHDT and YYEEEE. The CDR3 is 17 residues long. In DNA form, the CDR3 reads TGTGCCAGCAGCCCGGGGACAGGGTCCCGCGGGGCAGATACGCAGTATTTT. Translating it yields CASSPGTGSRGADTQYF.

V and J are TRBV4-3 and TRBJ2-3, with D perhaps matching TRBD1 (6 bases). The CDR3 contains 17 residues. V was shortened by 2 bases and J by 7 bases, with 22 bases between the two germline ends. Germline V gene data show CDR1 as LGHNA and CDR2 as YSLEER. CDR3 bases: TGCGCCAGCAGCCAAAACCTCGGGACACTCCCGAGTAATACGCAGTATTTT. It encodes CASSQNLGTLPSNTQYF.

The chain has TRBV5-1 and TRBJ2-1; perhaps TRBD1 as D (6 bases). The CDR3 totals 13 residues. CDR1 is SGHRS and CDR2 is YFSETQ in the germline V gene. Trimming shortened V by 5 bases and J by 14 bases, and 20 bases separated the two germline ends. CDR3 region: CASSSSEGGFEFF. The CDR3 region has the DNA TGCGCCAGCAGTAGCTCCGAAGGGGGATTTGAGTTCTTC. Full variable domain (outside the CDR3, taken from reference TRBV5-1 and TRBJ2-1): KAGVTQTPRYLIKTRGQQVTLSCSPISGHRSVSWYQQTPGQGLQFLFEYFSETQRNKGNFPGRFSGRQFSNSRSEMNVSTLELGDSALYLCASSSSEGGFEFFGPGTRLTVL.